Each of the 7 T cell receptor beta chains below was sequenced from the same sample in a study of CD8 T cells in ankylosing spondylitis (dated by TCRdb to about 2017). Study-wide conclusions, independent of this receptor: Blood from ankylosing spondylitis patients appeared to be characterized by a TCR beta motif composed of several highly homologous amino acid variants.

These TCRs are of unknown antigen specificity. Libraries were prepared through 5' RACE. Instrument used: Illumina HiSeq 2500. TCRdb itself trimmed the public reads at Q25 with fastp, ran MiXCR and retained productive beta chains. Every CDR3 protein is listed once, alongside the most common genes and DNA of its rows. For this sample there are more than 400,000 distinct CDR3 sequences; about 5.4% appear just once. Around 3.6% of the sample rests with the top ten. The specimen was blood, either unsorted or a sorted T cell fraction (not recorded which). These receptors originate from a male donor with ankylosing spondylitis.

This clonotype was recorded at least ten times. The rearrangement joins TRBV5-1 to TRBJ2-2; 9 bases are shared with TRBD2. V trimming: 4 bases; J trimming: 3 bases; junction bases outside the gene matches: 7. The CDR3 is made up of 16 amino acids. CDR1 and CDR2 from the germline V gene are SGHRS and YFSETQ. This CDR3 is CASSEGTSTYTGELFF. Written as DNA, the CDR3 is TGCGCCAGCAGCGAGGGGACTAGCACTTACACCGGGGAGCTGTTTTTT.

The sample holds many counts of this clonotype. In nucleotides, the CDR3 is TGCGCCAGCAGCCAAGAGATTCAGGGGCATCAGCCCCAGCATTTT. Protein product: CASSQEIQGHQPQHF. This rearrangement joins TRBV4-3 to TRBJ1-5; a weak D match, TRBD1 (6 bases). V gave up 0 bases and J gave up 5 bases, with 11 bases separating them. This CDR3 spans 15 amino acids. Germline-derived CDR1 and CDR2 are LGHNA and YSLEER.

Many counts were recorded for this clonotype. The chain is built from TRBV25-1 and TRBJ2-7; maybe TRBD1 (5 bases). Trimming left V 6 bases short and J 0 bases short, with 15 bases between. The CDR3 contains 15 residues. Germline-derived CDR1 and CDR2 are MGHDK and SYGVNS. The CDR3 nucleotides are TGTGCCAGCAGCAAAGGGGCTGGCAGCTCCTACGAGCAGTACTTC. This codes for CASSKGAGSSYEQYF.

Of note for this clonotype: With a much larger clone just one base away, this may be a read error. This sequence joins TRBV13 and TRBJ2-1, with unresolved D. Germline-derived CDR1 and CDR2 are PRHDT and FYEKMQ (reference sequence). V was shortened by 1 base and J by 9 bases, with 4 bases between the two germline ends. This CDR3 comprises 11 residues. CDR3 in amino acids: CASSLETEQFF. The CDR3 DNA reads TGTGCCAGCAGCTTAGAGACTGAGCAGTTCTTC.

There are many counts of this clonotype. The V call is TRBV4-3, the J call TRBJ2-7; D ambiguous. The CDR3 length is 15 residues. V lost 3 bases to trimming and J lost 3 bases, with 15 bases between them. Germline V CDR1 and CDR2: LGHNA, YSLEER. This CDR3 reads CASSQGIGHFYEQYF. As DNA, the CDR3 is TGCGCCAGCAGCCAGGGAATCGGCCATTTCTACGAGCAGTACTTC.

This clonotype was detected many times. The genes are TRBV7-9 and TRBJ1-1, with unresolved D. Between the trimmed V and J ends, which lost 6 bases and 2 bases, there was a span of 16 bases. Germline V gene data show CDR1 as SEHNR and CDR2 as FQNEAQ (reference sequence). The CDR3 length is 15 residues. The CDR3, as DNA: TGTGCCAGCAGTTTTCCCTTCGGGTCCAACACTGAAGCTTTCTTT. Its protein product is CASSFPFGSNTEAFF. Looking up the rest from reference TRBV7-9 and TRBJ1-1 gives the full variable domain: DTGVSQNPRHKITKRGQNVTFRCDPISEHNRLYWYRQTLGQGPEFLTYFQNEAQLEKSRLLSDRFSAERPKGSFSTLEIQRTEQGDSAMYLCASSFPFGSNTEAFFGQGTRLTVV.

This clonotype appeared many times. J is TRBJ2-1 and V is TRBV20-1, with D perhaps being TRBD1 or TRBD2 (5 bases each). V was pared by 2 bases and J by 9 bases, with 14 bases between. The germline gives CDR1 DFQATT, CDR2 SNEGSKA (reference sequence). The CDR3 contains 13 residues. The CDR3 nucleotides read TGCAGTGCTAGATCTGGGGGAAGGAGTGAGCAGTTCTTC. Translated: CSARSGGRSEQFF.